This T cell receptor (beta chain) was recorded in a study of cytomegalovirus exposure and HLA in healthy donors. Findings of the study overall: In vitro checks showed that a few CMV-associated chains really do target CMV antigens.

CDR3 length equals 14 residues. Germline V gene lookup returns CDR1 SNHLY and CDR2 FYNNEI. Trimming left V 2 bases short and J 4 bases short, with 11 bases between. Regarding this clone: No antigen is known for it.

The PCR made use of 60 Vbeta and 13 Jbeta primers. Generated by immunoSEQ multiplex PCR, the TCRdb table keeps only in-frame clones and is missing some. This sample's table reports 70,000 to 80,000 clones. Sequencing input: PBMCs. This receptor was obtained from a middle-aged man in good health and CMV-seronegative. The rearrangement joins TRBV2 to TRBJ1-2, with a tentative D call TRBD1 (5 bases). Written as DNA, the CDR3 is TGTGCCAGCAGTGAACAGGGTGCGGCCTATGGCTACACCTTC. It codes for CASSEQGAAYGYTF.